Below are 2 T cell receptor beta chains sequenced from a single sample in a study of blood T cell repertoires in COVID-19. TCRdb's table, derived via immunoSEQ multiplex PCR, lists solely in-frame clones and lacks some. This table holds some 150,000 clones, about four fifths found once. Sequencing was performed on peripheral blood. Receptors were obtained from a human donor with acute or convalescent COVID-19. The donor label of this sample is uncertain.

This clone showed up just a few times. The genes are TRBV13 and TRBJ1-2; weak D call: TRBD1 (5 bases). This CDR3 has 13 amino acids. V was pared by 2 bases and J by 2 bases, with 6 bases between. Germline-derived CDR1 and CDR2 are PRHDT and FYEKMQ (reference sequence). The CDR3 region is CASSLNRNYGYTF. CDR3 nucleotide sequence: TGTGCCAGCAGCTTAAACAGGAACTATGGCTACACCTTC.

The rearrangement links TRBV10-1 to TRBJ1-2; the match to TRBD1 covers 8 bases. Looked up from germline, CDR1 is WNHNN and CDR2 is SYGVQD (reference sequence). This CDR3 region has 12 residues. V lost 6 bases to trimming and J lost 8 bases; unmatched junction nucleotides: 5. The CDR3 DNA reads TGCGCCAGCAGCGCAGGGGGCTGGGGCTACACCTTC. This translates into CASSAGGWGYTF.